This T cell receptor (beta chain) emerged from a study of OX40 agonist ivuxolimab in advanced cancers. Overall study: The dose-escalation group included hepatocellular carcinoma, melanoma, renal cell carcinoma and head and neck cancer. Prior anti-PD-1, anti-PD-L1 or anti-CTLA-4 therapy did not bar entry, and about 38% had some. The study, taken as a whole, reports: Average numbers of expanded clones were greater in CD8+ T cells than in CD4+. The authors did not determine the antigen specificity of the expanded peripheral T cells.

Repertoires were generated with immunoSEQ multiplex PCR, while TCRdb's copy carries only in-frame clones and drops some. Of about 20,000 clones listed, about 70% are singletons. On this clone: The antigen remains unidentified.

The CDR3 length is 12 residues. CDR1 and CDR2 (germline): SNHLY, FYNNEI. This receptor was identified in an adult with an advanced solid tumor such as melanoma, head and neck, liver or kidney cancer. The chain couples TRBV2 to TRBJ2-5; 8 nucleotides align to TRBD1. The J call may be in error: the DNA end matches TRBJ2-7 better. The specimen was CD4+ or CD8+ T cells sorted from blood, collected in a trial of the OX40 agonist ivuxolimab. The CDR3 DNA is TGTGCCAGCGAGGGGACAGGCTACGAGCAGTACTTC. It is translated as CASEGTGYEQYF.